This T cell receptor (beta chain) emerged from a study of Graves' ophthalmopathy and Graves' hyperthyroidism. Study at large: Peripheral blood was collected at initial diagnosis, before any treatment.

For repertoire sequencing, the TCR beta CDR3 regions were amplified from RNA transcripts. HTBI primers served in a first-round RT-PCR, which a second-round multiplex PCR followed. MiXCR, applied by TCRdb to the multiplex PCR reads, yields one record per CDR3 protein. The sample lists roughly 610,000 distinct CDR3 sequences; about a fifth were seen once. The sequence was collected from a woman aged 18-29 years with stable Graves' hyperthyroidism. Some clones in this sample may be carry-over from other donors' samples. The source material was peripheral blood.

The CDR3 reads CSSRDRGGYTF. In DNA form, the CDR3 reads TGCAGTTCCAGGGACAGGGGTGGCTACACCTTC. The gene calls are TRBV20-1 and TRBJ1-2, with TRBD1 matching over 10 bases. The CDR3 length is 11 residues. Germline V lookup: CDR1 DFQATT, CDR2 SNEGSKA (reference sequence). V gave up 8 bases and J gave up 7 bases; unmatched junction bases: 4.